These 21 T cell receptor beta chains originate from one sample sequenced in a study of T cell responses to AZD1222 COVID-19 vaccine. Profiled with immunoSEQ multiplex PCR; TCRdb holds only in-frame clones, not every one. The repertoire holds about 140,000 clones, with approximately 90% as singletons. The sequences come from peripheral blood, collected 28 days after the second AZD1222 dose. Receptors were obtained from an adult who received the AZD1222 COVID-19 vaccine.

Regarding this clone: One end of the junction fails to match germline, which may point to a read error. The CDR3 DNA is TGTGCCAGCTCCCCACCAGGGTTGAGCACAGATACGCAGTATTTT. Residues: CASSPPGLSTDTQYF. The chain carries TRBV18 and TRBJ2-3; D perhaps matches TRBD1 (5 bases). CDR1 KGHSH and CDR2 LQKENI come from the germline V gene. The CDR3 contains 15 residues.

This chain connects TRBV6-5 to TRBJ1-4; 7 bases map to TRBD1. Per the germline V gene, CDR1 is MNHEY and CDR2 is SVGAGI. The CDR3 spans 15 residues. V lost 6 bases and J lost 8; bases outside the gene matches: 12. CDR3 bases: TGTGCCAGCAGACTCACCCAGGGGGTAGGAGAAAAACTGTTTTTT. The encoded protein is CASRLTQGVGEKLFF.

This sequence joins TRBV7-9 and TRBJ1-2; D is ambiguous. The ends were cut back, 4 bases at V and 3 bases at J, with 18 bases in the middle. This CDR3 has 16 amino acids. CDR1 SEHNR and CDR2 FQNEAQ come from the germline V gene (reference sequence). This CDR3 reads CASSSAGKRQDYGYTF. The CDR3 DNA sequence: TGTGCCAGCAGCTCGGCGGGTAAGCGACAAGACTATGGCTACACCTTC.

The rearrangement uses TRBV6-5 and TRBJ2-1, with a weak D call TRBD1 (6 bases). V lost 6 bases, J lost 10 bases, and 16 bases lay in between. Germline V CDR1 and CDR2: MNHEY, SVGAGI. The CDR3 runs to 13 residues. Here the CDR3 DNA reads TGTGCCAGCAGGCTGGACAGCCGGAGGGAGCAGTTCTTC. Protein sequence: CASRLDSRREQFF.

V is TRBV2 and J is TRBJ1-6; 7 bases are a match to TRBD1. Trimming at V came to 5 bases and at J to 5 bases, leaving 3 bases not matched to a gene. This CDR3 contains 14 residues. Germline V gives CDR1 SNHLY, CDR2 FYNNEI. CDR3 DNA: TGTGCCAGCAGTACACAGGGGAATAATTCACCCCTCCACTTT. Translated: CASSTQGNNSPLHF. Looking up the rest from reference TRBV2 and TRBJ1-6 gives the full variable domain: EPEVTQTPSHQVTQMGQEVILRCVPISNHLYFYWYRQILGQKVEFLVSFYNNEISEKSEIFDDQFSVERPDGSNFTLKIRSTKLEDSAMYFCASSTQGNNSPLHFGNGTRLTVT.

This rearrangement joins TRBV5-1 to TRBJ2-5; TRBD2 aligns across 7 bases. This CDR3 is built from 15 residues. The germline gives CDR1 SGHRS, CDR2 YFSETQ. V shed 3 bases, J shed 5 bases, and the junction held 10 bases outside the gene matches. The CDR3 sequence is CASSSLGGIGETQYF. DNA of the CDR3: TGCGCCAGCAGCTCCCTCGGGGGGATCGGGGAGACCCAGTACTTC.

The rearrangement joins TRBV27 to TRBJ2-7, with 8 bases lining up with TRBD2. The CDR3 covers 15 residues. V trimming: 5 bases; J trimming: 5 bases; junction bases outside the gene matches: 11. Germline-derived CDR1 and CDR2 are MNHEY and SMNVEV (reference sequence). This CDR3 is CASSPQAGAPNEQYF. The CDR3 region has the DNA TGTGCCAGCAGTCCACAAGCGGGAGCACCTAACGAGCAGTACTTC.

The rearrangement uses TRBV7-8 and TRBJ2-4, with D perhaps matching TRBD2 (7 bases). The V gene lost 1 base and the J gene lost 2 bases, with 18 bases spanning the gap. Per germline, CDR1 SGHVS and CDR2 FQNEAQ. This CDR3 has 18 residues. The CDR3 here is CASSLVRGGGQSKNIQYF. CDR3 coding DNA: TGTGCCAGCAGCTTAGTGAGGGGGGGAGGTCAATCCAAAAACATTCAGTACTTC. Complete variable domain (other parts from reference TRBV7-8 and TRBJ2-4): GAGVSQSPRYKVAKRGQDVALRCDPISGHVSLFWYQQALGQGPEFLTYFQNEAQLDKSGLPSDRFFAERPEGSVSTLKIQRTQQEDSAVYLCASSLVRGGGQSKNIQYFGAGTRLSVL.

V usage is TRBV5-1 and J usage is TRBJ2-1, with D possibly being TRBD1 (5 bases). The V end was cut by 4 bases, the J end by 6 bases, with 11 bases between. The germline V gene encodes CDR1 SGHRS and CDR2 YFSETQ. There are 13 residues in the CDR3. CDR3 nucleotide sequence: TGCGCCAGCAGCCCCAGGGTTGTCAATGAGCAGTTCTTC. This translates into CASSPRVVNEQFF.

The chain has TRBV20-1 and TRBJ2-3; D perhaps matches TRBD2 (7 bases). Between the trimmed V and J ends, which lost 3 bases and 1 base, there was a span of 14 bases. CDR1 DFQATT and CDR2 SNEGSKA come from the germline V gene (reference sequence). The CDR3 length is 15 residues. The CDR3 spells CSASRGGSGTDTQYF. As DNA, the CDR3 is TGCAGTGCTAGTAGGGGGGGATCGGGCACAGATACGCAGTATTTT.

The rearrangement uses TRBV19 and TRBJ1-2, with D possibly being TRBD1 (5 bases). The germline V gene has CDR1 LNHDA and CDR2 SQIVND (reference sequence). This CDR3 has 19 amino acids. V lost 3 bases, J lost 4 bases, and 27 bases lay in between. CDR3 loop: CASSMWLGLQRPPTYGYTF. CDR3 DNA sequence: TGTGCCAGTAGTATGTGGTTGGGACTTCAACGACCTCCGACCTATGGCTACACCTTC.

The chain links TRBV19 to TRBJ1-2, with 9 bases lining up with TRBD1. The length of the CDR3 is 13 residues. Losses at the gene ends were 4 bases for V and 6 bases for J; bases not matched to a gene: 3. Germline V gives CDR1 LNHDA, CDR2 SQIVND (reference sequence). CDR3: CASSTQGADGYTF. The CDR3 region has the DNA TGTGCCAGTAGTACACAGGGGGCGGATGGCTACACCTTC. The whole variable domain, filled in from reference TRBV19 and TRBJ1-2, reads DGGITQSPKYLFRKEGQNVTLSCEQNLNHDAMYWYRQDPGQGLRLIYYSQIVNDFQKGDIAEGYSVSREKKESFPLTVTSAQKNPTAFYLCASSTQGADGYTFGSGTRLTVV.

The CDR3 loop reads CASSIGGTSGRSSNEQFF. Here the CDR3 DNA reads TGTGCCAGTAGTATAGGTGGGACTAGCGGGCGGTCGAGCAATGAGCAGTTCTTC. The chain has TRBV19 and TRBJ2-1, with 12 bases lining up with TRBD2. CDR1 and CDR2 (germline): LNHDA, SQIVND (reference sequence). The V gene end was trimmed by 1 base and the J gene end by 6 bases; junction bases not matched to a gene: 10. The CDR3 is made up of 18 amino acids.

The chain employs TRBV4-2 and TRBJ1-2; D ambiguous. With 0 bases removed from V and 6 bases from J, the gap between germline ends came to 11 bases. The CDR3 length is 14 residues. Germline lookup yields CDR1 LGHNA and CDR2 YNFKEQ. CDR3 amino acids: CASSQENTRNGYTF. In DNA, the CDR3 is TGTGCCAGCAGCCAAGAGAACACGAGGAATGGCTACACCTTC.

V usage is TRBV12-3 or TRBV12-4 and J usage is TRBJ1-3; D is ambiguous. Trimming shortened V by 6 bases and J by 4 bases, and 10 bases separated the two germline ends. This CDR3 comprises 13 residues. The CDR3 loop is CASSPGSGNTIYF. CDR3 coding DNA: TGTGCCAGCAGCCCGGGCTCCGGAAACACCATATATTTT.

The genes are TRBV7-9 and TRBJ2-1; TRBD2 agrees at 10 bases. V dropped 0 bases and J dropped 7; count of bases not matched to a gene: 12. The CDR3 is made up of 18 amino acids. The germline CDR1 and CDR2 sequences are SEHNR and FQNEAQ (reference sequence). CDR3 bases: TGTGCCAGCAGCTTAGCGCCAGCGGGAGGGCCGCGAGGGAATGAGCAGTTCTTC. This sequence encodes CASSLAPAGGPRGNEQFF.

The rearrangement joins TRBV4-2 to TRBJ1-1, with 7 nucleotides matching TRBD1. CDR1 and CDR2 from the germline V gene are LGHNA and YNFKEQ. V was clipped by 4 bases and J by 4 bases; unmatched bases: 12. The CDR3 length is 16 residues. The DNA for the CDR3 is TGTGCCAGCAGCCCCACAGTGTATACAGGGGCCACTGAAGCTTTCTTT. It is translated as CASSPTVYTGATEAFF.

The gene calls are TRBV5-5 and TRBJ2-2; maybe TRBD2 (6 bases). V dropped 1 base and J dropped 4 bases, with 8 bases sitting between them. The CDR3 spans 14 residues. Germline loops: CDR1 SGHKS, CDR2 YYEKEE (reference sequence). The CDR3 loop is CASSLLASTGELFF. The CDR3 DNA is TGTGCCAGCAGCTTGCTAGCGAGCACCGGGGAGCTGTTTTTT.

The CDR3 region is CAISPDRGQPQHF. The CDR3 bases are TGTGCCATCAGTCCTGACAGGGGTCAGCCCCAGCATTTT. The chain couples TRBV10-3 to TRBJ1-5, with 8 bases lining up with TRBD1. J gave up 6 bases and V 5 bases, and 3 bases lay outside the gene matches. The V gene's germline CDR1 is ENHRY and CDR2 SYGVKD. The CDR3 covers 13 residues.

The genes are TRBV29-1 and TRBJ1-4; 9 bases fit TRBD1. V shed 5 bases and J 0 bases; nucleotides not matched to a gene: 10. This CDR3 is built from 17 residues. Per the germline V gene, CDR1 is SQVTM and CDR2 is ANQGSEA. The CDR3 sequence: CSVPRGTGNSTNEKLFF. The DNA of the CDR3 is TGCAGCGTTCCTCGTGGGACAGGGAACTCAACTAATGAAAAACTGTTTTTT.

The V and J genes are TRBV6-5 and TRBJ2-4, with D perhaps given as TRBD1 or TRBD2 (5 bases each). V was cut by 5 bases and J by 8 bases, with 16 bases left in between. Germline CDR1 is MNHEY and CDR2 is SVGAGI. The CDR3 sequence is 14 residues long. CDR3 coding DNA: TGTGCCAGCAGTAACCGGGACGTTGGGGACATTCAGTACTTC. This translates into CASSNRDVGDIQYF.